The rows below give T cell receptor beta chains drawn from one sample of a study of cytomegalovirus exposure and HLA in healthy donors. TCRdb keeps only in-frame clones here, not all; method: immunoSEQ multiplex PCR. This sample's table reports tens of thousands of clones. Sequencing used PBMCs. The receptor set was obtained from a middle-aged woman in good health and CMV-seropositive. CDR3s include the opening cysteine and the closing phenylalanine or tryptophan. Each record gives: D gene, J gene, clone size, V gene, CDR3 DNA, CDR3 protein. D genes are given only for firm matches. Only some rows state a clone size, as once, few, many or a class for expanded clones.

TRBD1,TRBJ2-2,NA,TRBV28,TGTGCCAGCCGACCGGACAGGGGGCAGAACGGGGAGCTGTTTTTT,CASRPDRGQNGELFF
NA,TRBJ1-5,NA,TRBV6-1,TGTGCCAGCAGTCGTCTAGGGGACAATCAGCCCCAGCATTTT,CASSRLGDNQPQHF
NA,TRBJ2-2,NA,TRBV7-3,TGTGCCAGCAGCTTAATGGGTGGGCTGAACACCGGGGAGCTGTTTTTT,CASSLMGGLNTGELFF
NA,TRBJ2-7,NA,TRBV6-5,TGTGCCAGCAGTTACGAAATCAGAAATTACGAGCAGTACTTC,CASSYEIRNYEQYF
NA,TRBJ1-3,NA,TRBV7-9,TGTGCCAGCAGCTTAGACTGGAGCGGAAACACCATATATTTT,CASSLDWSGNTIYF
NA,TRBJ1-4,NA,TRBV5-4,TGTGCCAGCAGCCATAATGAAAAACTGTTTTTT,CASSHNEKLFF
TRBD2,TRBJ2-5,NA,TRBV30,TGTGCCTGGAGTGTACGAATACGACTAGCGGGAGGGGAGACCCAGTACTTC,CAWSVRIRLAGGETQYF
NA,TRBJ2-2,NA,TRBV19,TGTGCCACCCGAAGGGGGTCGAACACCGGGGAGCTGTTTTTT,CATRRGSNTGELFF
NA,TRBJ1-3,NA,TRBV18,TGTGCCAGCTCACCTCCCGGGGGTACCGGAAACACCATATATTTT,CASSPPGGTGNTIYF
TRBD2,TRBJ2-7,NA,TRBV4-1,TGCGCCAGCAGCCGCGGAGCGGGAGGGACCTACGAGCAGTACTTC,CASSRGAGGTYEQYF
TRBD2,TRBJ2-1,NA,TRBV7-7,TGTGCCAGCAGCATCCGACTAGCGGGGACCGACAATGAGCAGTTCTTC,CASSIRLAGTDNEQFF
NA,TRBJ2-4,medium-sized,TRBV10-3,TGTGCCATCAGTGAGCACACAGGCAAAAACATTCAGTACTTC,CAISEHTGKNIQYF
TRBD1,TRBJ1-1,NA,TRBV4-1,TGCGCCAGCAGCCAGGGACAGGGGACGTTTGACACTGAAGCTTTCTTT,CASSQGQGTFDTEAFF
NA,TRBJ1-1,NA,TRBV11-2,TGTGCCAGCAGCTTCCAGAACACTGAAGCTTTCTTT,CASSFQNTEAFF
TRBD1,TRBJ2-5,NA,TRBV29-1,TGCAGCGTTGAAGGAGGCCGGGACAGGGACGAAGAGACCCAGTACTTC,CSVEGGRDRDEETQYF
NA,TRBJ2-1,NA,TRBV2,TGTGCCAGCAGTGGGGCCTCGGAACAAAACTACAATGAGCAGTTCTTC,CASSGASEQNYNEQFF
TRBD2,TRBJ2-1,NA,TRBV7-2,TGTGCCAGCAGCCGAGACCCCCTAGCGGGAGGAGAGCAGTTCTTC,CASSRDPLAGGEQFF
TRBD1,TRBJ2-7,NA,TRBV29-1,TGCAGCGTTCCGGGACAGGGAGGGATGTACTTC,CSVPGQGGMYF
NA,TRBJ2-7,NA,TRBV19,TGTGCCAGTAGTATAGGGTCCAGGGTTTTGGAAGAGCAGTACTTC,CASSIGSRVLEEQYF
NA,TRBJ1-2,NA,TRBV9,TGTGCCAGCAGCCCAAGGACGGGATACACGTGGGGCTACACCTTC,CASSPRTGYTWGYTF
TRBD1,TRBJ1-2,NA,TRBV27,TGTGCCAGCAGTTTAGGTACAGGGGGGAGCTATGGCTACACCTTC,CASSLGTGGSYGYTF
TRBD1,TRBJ1-1,NA,TRBV2,TGTGCCAGCAGGACAGGGGGAGTGAGGGCTTTCTTT,CASRTGGVRAFF
TRBD2,TRBJ2-1,NA,TRBV5-1,TGCGCCAGCAGCTTGGAGACTAGCGGGGAGGATGAGCAGTTCTTC,CASSLETSGEDEQFF
NA,TRBJ2-1,NA,TRBV5-4,TGTGCCAGCAGCCCCCGTCGGGGGACTGAGCAGTTCTTC,CASSPRRGTEQFF
TRBD2,TRBJ2-5,NA,TRBV9,TGTGCCAGCAGCGCCGGAACTAGCGAGAAAGAGACCCAGTACTTC,CASSAGTSEKETQYF
TRBD1,TRBJ2-7,NA,TRBV27,TGTGCCAGCAGTTTATCTCCCTTGAGGGGGCAAGCCGAGCAGTACTTC,CASSLSPLRGQAEQYF
TRBD1,TRBJ2-1,NA,TRBV9,TGTGCCAGCAGCGAGACAGGGGATCCCTACAATGAGCAGTTCTTC,CASSETGDPYNEQFF
NA,TRBJ2-5,NA,TRBV4-1,TGCGCCAGCAGCCAAGATCCGGGTTTGGGTCAAGAGACCCAGTACTTC,CASSQDPGLGQETQYF
TRBD1,TRBJ2-6,NA,TRBV2,TGTGCCAGTAGGAGGGGACAGGGGTATTCCGGGGCCAACGTCCTGACTTTC,CASRRGQGYSGANVLTF
NA,TRBJ2-5,NA,TRBV30,TGTGCCTGGAGTAAGTCCGGGGTAGAGACCCAGTACTTC,CAWSKSGVETQYF
TRBD2,TRBJ2-1,NA,TRBV5-1,TGCGCCAGCAGCAATAGCGGGGTCTACAATGAGCAGTTCTTC,CASSNSGVYNEQFF
TRBD2,TRBJ2-1,NA,TRBV2,TGTGCCAGCAAGAGGACTAGCGGGAACTACAATGAGCAGTTCTTC,CASKRTSGNYNEQFF
TRBD1,TRBJ2-7,NA,TRBV28,TGTGCCAGCAGTTTAGGACTCGGGACAGGGACATACGAGCAGTACTTC,CASSLGLGTGTYEQYF
TRBD1,TRBJ2-2,NA,TRBV28,TGTGCCAGCAGTTTGAGGGACAGGCGGGCCGGGGAGCTGTTTTTT,CASSLRDRRAGELFF
TRBD1,TRBJ2-2,NA,TRBV4-1,TGCGCCAGCGACAGGGGACAGGGTTACACCGGGGAGCTGTTTTTT,CASDRGQGYTGELFF
NA,TRBJ2-5,NA,TRBV6-1,TGTGCCAGCAGTGGACAGAAAGGGGGAGAGACCCAGTACTTC,CASSGQKGGETQYF
NA,TRBJ2-7,NA,TRBV6-1,TGTGCCAGCAGTGAAATCTCCGGGAGAGCCTACGAGCAGTACTTC,CASSEISGRAYEQYF
NA,TRBJ1-1,NA,TRBV7-2,TGTGCCAGCAGTATAGAACGAGCTTTCTTT,CASSIERAFF
NA,TRBJ1-1,NA,TRBV27,TGTGCCAGCAGTTTTAGGAGCCCGGGCACTGAAGCTTTCTTT,CASSFRSPGTEAFF
TRBD2,TRBJ2-7,NA,TRBV7-2,TGTGCCAGCAGCCTCTTTCTAGCGGGAGGAGTCCGTAGCTCCTACGAGCAGTACTTC,CASSLFLAGGVRSSYEQYF
NA,TRBJ2-4,NA,TRBV9,TGTGCCAGCAGCCGTAGTTTGCGGGATGGGAACATTCAGTACTTC,CASSRSLRDGNIQYF
NA,TRBJ2-1,NA,TRBV5-4,TGTGCCACGGGGGGCGGGAGAGTAGGTGAGCAGTTCTTC,CATGGGRVGEQFF
TRBD2,TRBJ2-1,NA,TRBV6-4,TGTGCCAGCAGTGCGGGAGGCGGTGACAATGAGCAGTTCTTC,CASSAGGGDNEQFF
NA,TRBJ2-1,NA,TRBV18,TGTGCCAGCTCACCAGAGACAACCGATGAGCAGTTCTTC,CASSPETTDEQFF
NA,TRBJ1-2,NA,TRBV18,TGTGCCAGCTCACCCGAGGTCTCGGGGGGCTACACCTTC,CASSPEVSGGYTF
TRBD2,TRBJ2-1,NA,TRBV19,TGTGCCAGCTACCAATCCATAACTAGCGGGGTAGGGCATGAGCAGTTCTTC,CASYQSITSGVGHEQFF
NA,TRBJ2-7,NA,TRBV11-1,TGTGCCAGCAGCTTCCGAGCGTCTTGGCGGAAATCCTACGAGCAGTACTTC,CASSFRASWRKSYEQYF
TRBD1,TRBJ1-1,NA,TRBV18,TGTGCCAGCTCTTTAACCGACAGGGCTTACACTGAAGCTTTCTTT,CASSLTDRAYTEAFF
TRBD2,TRBJ2-2,NA,TRBV4-1,TGCGCCAGCAGCCAGGAGCGCGGGAGGTCCGGGGAGCTGTTTTTT,CASSQERGRSGELFF